The T cell receptor beta chain described here comes from a study of OX40 agonist ivuxolimab in advanced cancers. This table comes from immunoSEQ multiplex PCR, and its TCRdb copy is limited to in-frame clones, with some not included. Here the sample spans around 70,000 clones, around 86% being singletons. This clone occurred once. The CDR3 extends over 13 amino acids. V was pared by 5 bases and J by 1 base, with 8 bases between. In germline, CDR1 is MNHNY, CDR2 SVGAGI (reference sequence). The material was CD4+ or CD8+ T cells sorted from blood, obtained in a trial of the OX40 agonist ivuxolimab. The TCR comes from an adult with an advanced solid tumor such as melanoma, head and neck, liver or kidney cancer. V usage is TRBV6-6 and J usage is TRBJ1-1; D unresolved. The CDR3 sequence: CASSRIRNTEAFF. As DNA, the CDR3 is TGTGCCAGCAGTCGGATCAGGAACACTGAAGCTTTCTTT.